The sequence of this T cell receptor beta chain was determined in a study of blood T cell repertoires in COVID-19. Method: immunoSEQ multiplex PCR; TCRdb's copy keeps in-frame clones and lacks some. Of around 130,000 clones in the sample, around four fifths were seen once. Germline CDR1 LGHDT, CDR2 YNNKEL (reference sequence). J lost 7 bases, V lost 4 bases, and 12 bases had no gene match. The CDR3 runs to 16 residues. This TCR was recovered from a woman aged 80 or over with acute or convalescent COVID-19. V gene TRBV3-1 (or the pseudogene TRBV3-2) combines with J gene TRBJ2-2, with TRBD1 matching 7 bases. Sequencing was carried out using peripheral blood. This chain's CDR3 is CASSRGQYRPGGELFF. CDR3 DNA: TGTGCCAGCAGCCGGGGACAGTACAGGCCAGGCGGGGAGCTGTTTTTT.